This T cell receptor (beta chain) was profiled in a study of T-cell memory formation after mild COVID-19. Trimming left V 1 base short and J 2 bases short, with 6 bases between. Germline assignment: CDR1 GTSNPN and CDR2 SVGIG (reference sequence). The length of the CDR3 is 12 residues. TCRdb called the 5' RACE reads again in MiXCR, with one record for every CDR3 protein. This sample has approximately 82,000 distinct CDR3 sequences, with over 10% found just once. Specimen: PBMCs or a T cell subset sorted from them (not recorded which). This TCR came from a man aged 18 to 30 who had mild COVID-19 (a few samples of this study predate the infection). Cell type and time point are not known. The chain joins TRBV30 to TRBJ2-7, with D possibly matching TRBD2 (6 bases). The DNA of the CDR3 is TGTGCCTGGAGTGGGGAGGCCTACGAGCAGTACTTC. This codes for CAWSGEAYEQYF.